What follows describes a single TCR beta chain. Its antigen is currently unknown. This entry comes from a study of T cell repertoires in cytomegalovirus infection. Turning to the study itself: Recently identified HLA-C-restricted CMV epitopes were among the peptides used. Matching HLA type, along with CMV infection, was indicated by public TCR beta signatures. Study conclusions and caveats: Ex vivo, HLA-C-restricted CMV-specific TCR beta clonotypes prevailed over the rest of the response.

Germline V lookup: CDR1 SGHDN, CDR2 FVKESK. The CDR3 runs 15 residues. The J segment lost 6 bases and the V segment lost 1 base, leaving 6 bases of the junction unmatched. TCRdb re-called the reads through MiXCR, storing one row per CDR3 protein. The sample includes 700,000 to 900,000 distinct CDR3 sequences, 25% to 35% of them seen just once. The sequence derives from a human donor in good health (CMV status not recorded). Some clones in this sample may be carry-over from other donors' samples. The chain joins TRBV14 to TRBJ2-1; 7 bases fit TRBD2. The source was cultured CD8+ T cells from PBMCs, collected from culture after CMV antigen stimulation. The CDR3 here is CASSQVAGDRNEQFF. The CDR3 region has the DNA TGTGCCAGCAGCCAAGTTGCGGGGGACCGCAATGAGCAGTTCTTC.